Each of the 20 T cell receptor beta chains below was sequenced from the same sample in a study of brain T cells in children with intractable seizures. The method was immunoSEQ multiplex PCR; TCRdb's version includes in-frame clones alone and lacks a portion of them. The sample lists under 150,000 clones; around 94% were seen once. This specimen consisted of peripheral blood, obtained at surgery. The receptor source for this set is a boy younger than two with hemimegalencephaly and intractable seizures.

The chain combines TRBV5-1 with TRBJ2-1, with D perhaps matching TRBD1 (5 bases). V lost 0 bases to trimming and J lost 5 bases, with 15 bases between them. Germline CDR1 is SGHRS and CDR2 is YFSETQ. CDR3 length: 16 amino acids. The CDR3 DNA reads TGCGCCAGCAGCTTGGAGGGCAGGGTGGATCACAATGAGCAGTTCTTC. It yields the protein CASSLEGRVDHNEQFF.

This clone was counted only a few times. The chain combines TRBV5-1 with TRBJ1-5, with 7 bases identical to TRBD1. This CDR3 is built from 14 residues. J gave up 1 base and V 4 bases, and 2 bases lay outside the gene matches. CDR1 is SGHRS, CDR2 YFSETQ, per germline. For the CDR3, the DNA is TGCGCCAGCAGCCAGACAGGGAGCAATCAGCCCCAGCATTTT. Protein: CASSQTGSNQPQHF.

The chain's CDR3 is CASSAPRTSGRETQYF. DNA of the CDR3: TGTGCCAGCAGTGCCCCCCGGACTAGCGGGAGAGAGACCCAGTACTTC. V usage is TRBV27 and J usage is TRBJ2-5; TRBD2 aligns across 13 bases. J lost 4 bases, V lost 5 bases, and 7 bases had no gene match. CDR3 length: 16 residues. Germline V lookup: CDR1 MNHEY, CDR2 SMNVEV (reference sequence).

The chain is built from TRBV5-1 and TRBJ2-5; D is possibly TRBD2 (6 bases). Looked up from germline, CDR1 is SGHRS and CDR2 is YFSETQ. The V end was cut by 2 bases, the J end by 7 bases, with 21 bases between. This CDR3 contains 16 residues. The CDR3 loop is CASSFKLFLRERTQYF. CDR3 DNA sequence: TGCGCCAGCAGCTTCAAACTATTCCTACGGGAGCGGACCCAGTACTTC.

V is TRBV5-4 and J is TRBJ2-2; 7 bases map to TRBD2. The CDR3 extends over 15 amino acids. The germline CDR1 and CDR2 sequences are SGHNT and YYREEE (reference sequence). The V gene end was trimmed by 1 base and the J gene end by 8 bases; junction bases not matched to a gene: 8. As DNA, the CDR3 is TGTGCCAGCAGCTTGCCCGGACTAGAGATGGGGGAGCTGTTTTTT. This gives the protein CASSLPGLEMGELFF.

The gene calls are TRBV7-3 and TRBJ2-5, with D perhaps TRBD1 (5 bases). The CDR3 loop spans 15 amino acids. V lost 0 bases and J 2 bases, leaving 10 bases between the germline ends. Germline-derived CDR1 and CDR2 are SGHTA and FQGTGA. CDR3 sequence: CASSLTPGNQETQYF. The CDR3 DNA reads as TGTGCCAGCAGCTTAACACCAGGGAATCAAGAGACCCAGTACTTC.

This clone has only one observation. This chain uses TRBV24-1 with TRBJ1-2; 10 bases fit TRBD1. The CDR3 is 15 residues long. Germline values: CDR1 KGHDR, CDR2 SFDVKD. Trimming took 3 bases from V and 7 from J; bases not matched to a gene: 7. The CDR3, as DNA: TGTGCCACCAGTGATGCATGGACAGGGGGGTCTGGCTACACCTTC. Amino acid sequence: CATSDAWTGGSGYTF.

CDR3 DNA sequence: TGTGCCATCCGGGGAGCGGCAGGTCAAGAGACCCAGTACTTC. Amino acids: CAIRGAAGQETQYF. The gene calls are TRBV7-8 and TRBJ2-5; TRBD2 is a possible D gene (5 bases). Germline V gives CDR1 SGHVS, CDR2 FQNEAQ. The CDR3 consists of 14 residues. V was shortened by 10 bases and J by 2 bases, with 17 bases between the two germline ends.

A remark on this clone: The identical CDR3 is also encoded by other nucleotide sequences in the sample. The chain combines TRBV4-1 with TRBJ2-7; TRBD2 might be the D (5 bases). V was cut by 1 base and J by 1 base, with 5 bases left in between. The germline V gene has CDR1 MGHRA and CDR2 YSYEKL. The CDR3 has 13 amino acids. The chain's CDR3 is CASSQGGSYEQYF. The CDR3, as DNA: TGCGCCAGCAGCCAAGGAGGGTCCTACGAGCAGTACTTC.

V is TRBV7-2 and J is TRBJ2-1, with 8 positions matching TRBD1. V shed 1 base and J 4 bases; nucleotides not matched to a gene: 0. CDR3 length: 14 residues. The V gene's germline CDR1 is SGHTA and CDR2 FQGNSA. The CDR3: CASSLGTGYNEQFF. As DNA, the CDR3 is TGTGCCAGCAGCTTAGGGACAGGGTACAATGAGCAGTTCTTC.

This clone was counted many times. V and J are TRBV5-6 and TRBJ2-1; D is undetermined. The germline V gene has CDR1 SGHDT and CDR2 YYEEEE. The CDR3 has 12 amino acids. V shed 4 bases and J shed 5 bases, with 7 bases lying between them. The CDR3 is CASSPWNNEQFF. Written as DNA, the CDR3 is TGTGCCAGCAGCCCCTGGAACAATGAGCAGTTCTTC. The full variable domain, in which reference TRBV5-6 and TRBJ2-1 provide the parts outside the CDR3, is DAGVTQSPTHLIKTRGQQVTLRCSPKSGHDTVSWYQQALGQGPQFIFQYYEEEERQRGNFPDRFSGHQFPNYSSELNVNALLLGDSALYLCASSPWNNEQFFGPGTRLTVL.

V is TRBV7-9 and J is TRBJ2-1; D is unclear. This CDR3 contains 12 residues. Germline V gives CDR1 SEHNR, CDR2 FQNEAQ (reference sequence). Between the trimmed V and J ends, which lost 7 bases and 3 bases, there was a span of 7 bases. CDR3 sequence reads: CASTEFYNEQFF. DNA for the CDR3: TGTGCCAGCACGGAATTCTACAATGAGCAGTTCTTC.

J is TRBJ1-2 and V is TRBV7-3; a possible D gene is TRBD1 (6 bases). Germline V gene data show CDR1 as SGHTA and CDR2 as FQGTGA. The germline V and J ends were trimmed by 2 bases and 6 bases, with 10 bases remaining between them. The CDR3 totals 13 residues. CDR3 loop: CASSLQGMDGYTF. CDR3 DNA sequence: TGTGCCAGCAGCTTACAGGGGATGGATGGCTACACCTTC.

The genes are TRBV12-3 or TRBV12-4 and TRBJ2-7, with D perhaps given as TRBD1 or TRBD2 (5 bases each). Trimming took off 1 base at V and 6 bases at J, with 7 bases between the two ends. CDR3 length equals 12 residues. CDR3 loop: CASSLVGTEQYF. CDR3 DNA sequence: TGTGCCAGCAGTTTAGTGGGGACCGAGCAGTACTTC.

This clone appeared a single time. The rearrangement uses TRBV7-2 and TRBJ2-7; D may be TRBD2 (6 bases). V dropped 0 bases and J dropped 4 bases, with 13 bases sitting between them. The length of the CDR3 is 15 residues. The germline CDR1 and CDR2 sequences are SGHTA and FQGNSA. CDR3 region: CASSLARDFYYEQYF. DNA for the CDR3: TGTGCCAGCAGCTTAGCCCGGGACTTTTATTACGAGCAGTACTTC.

The chain joins TRBV18 to TRBJ2-1; 10 nucleotides match TRBD2. CDR3 length: 16 amino acids. Germline V gene data show CDR1 as KGHSH and CDR2 as LQKENI. The trim removed 3 bases at V and 10 bases at J, leaving 12 bases unmatched. CDR3 sequence reads: CASSPPSGREEGEQFF. CDR3 nucleotide sequence: TGTGCCAGCTCACCCCCTAGCGGGAGAGAGGAGGGAGAGCAGTTCTTC.

This clone came up once. V gene TRBV19 combines with J gene TRBJ2-7, with a tentative D call TRBD2 (6 bases). CDR3 length: 15 amino acids. The germline V gene has CDR1 LNHDA and CDR2 SQIVND (reference sequence). V was cut by 3 bases and J by 3 bases, with 15 bases left in between. CDR3 region: CASSIELARYYEQYF. Written as DNA, the CDR3 is TGTGCCAGTAGTATTGAGCTAGCGAGATACTACGAGCAGTACTTC.

This clone occurred a few times. The CDR3 region has the DNA TGTGCCAGCAGCGCCGACAGGGTCTATGGCTACACCTTC. Translated: CASSADRVYGYTF. This chain uses TRBV13 with TRBJ1-2, with 7 bases matching TRBD1. The germline V gene encodes CDR1 PRHDT and CDR2 FYEKMQ (reference sequence). With V trimmed by 5 bases and J by 4 bases, 4 bases remained unmatched. CDR3 length: 13 residues.

The V call is TRBV5-6, the J call TRBJ1-1; 7 bases agree with TRBD1. In germline, CDR1 is SGHDT, CDR2 YYEEEE. The CDR3 length is 14 residues. The junction had 3 bases not matched to a gene; V was cut back by 3 bases and J by 1 base. The CDR3 region is CASSWDRWNTEAFF. The CDR3 nucleotides are TGTGCCAGCAGCTGGGACAGATGGAACACTGAAGCTTTCTTT.

V is TRBV10-3 and J is TRBJ2-7; 10 bases agree with TRBD1. J gave up 5 bases and V 6 bases, and 10 bases lay outside the gene matches. The CDR3 consists of 15 residues. CDR1 and CDR2 from the germline V gene are ENHRY and SYGVKD. This CDR3 reads CAIRDPGQGLDEQYF. The CDR3 region has the DNA TGTGCCATCAGAGACCCGGGACAGGGGCTCGACGAGCAGTACTTC.